This T cell receptor (beta chain) emerged from a study of shared clonotypes between healthy human individuals. V dropped 1 base and J dropped 8 bases, with 12 bases sitting between them. Germline V gene data show CDR1 as SEHNR and CDR2 as FQNEAQ (reference sequence). This CDR3 region has 14 residues. Assay: immunoSEQ multiplex PCR; the TCRdb copy retains only in-frame clones and omits some. The sample lists approximately 1.9 million clones; roughly 95% were seen once. Only CD45RO-negative cells positively selected for CCR7 counted as naive CD8 cells, so terminally differentiated effector memory CD45RA+ cells were excluded. Caucasian adults living in Nashville, Tennessee, provided all samples. This clone appeared once.

The origin of this receptor is a man younger than 30 in good health. Some clones in this sample may be carry-over from other donors' samples. The genes are TRBV7-9 and TRBJ2-1, with D maybe TRBD2 (6 bases). The specimen sequenced was naive CD8+ T cells from PBMCs. CDR3 sequence reads: CASSLVGGVHEQFF. The CDR3, as DNA: TGTGCCAGCAGCTTAGTTGGAGGGGTGCATGAGCAGTTCTTC.